Each of the 29 T cell receptor beta chains below was sequenced from the same sample in a study of PD-1 blockade in classical Hodgkin lymphoma. Sample time point: cycle 4 day 1 (C4D1), after less than 7 weeks of nivolumab. Patients all relapsed after autologous stem cell transplantation, and there was variation in brentuximab vedotin exposure. TCRdb's table, derived via immunoSEQ multiplex PCR, lists solely in-frame clones and lacks some. The sample has 9,500 or so clones, roughly four fifths seen once. The source material was peripheral blood mononuclear cells (PBMCs), sampled before the fourth cycle of nivolumab. These receptors were collected from a human donor with classical Hodgkin lymphoma.

The gene calls are TRBV12-5 and TRBJ2-2; a possible D gene is TRBD2 (6 bases). Germline loops: CDR1 LGHNT, CDR2 FRNRAP. The V end was cut by 6 bases, the J end by 7 bases, with 21 bases between. CDR3 length equals 16 residues. The CDR3 here is CASGYLGGIKDGELFF. The CDR3 DNA sequence: TGTGCTAGTGGATACCTCGGGGGAATCAAGGACGGGGAGCTGTTTTTT.

The gene calls are TRBV27 and TRBJ2-1; TRBD1 matches 8 bases. The CDR3 totals 14 residues. CDR1 and CDR2 (germline): MNHEY, SMNVEV (reference sequence). Trimming cost V 3 bases and J 7 bases; bases outside gene matches: 5. This CDR3 reads CASSFPDRGNEQFF. CDR3 DNA: TGTGCCAGCAGTTTCCCCGACAGGGGTAATGAGCAGTTCTTC.

The chain recombines TRBV6-5 with TRBJ2-3; the match to TRBD2 covers 7 bases. V shed 6 bases and J 1 base; nucleotides not matched to a gene: 7. The length of the CDR3 is 15 residues. Germline CDR1 and CDR2: MNHEY and SVGAGI. CDR3 sequence reads: CASRGGRGRTDTQYF. The CDR3 DNA reads TGTGCCAGCAGGGGAGGGCGGGGACGCACAGATACGCAGTATTTT.

V is TRBV7-8 and J is TRBJ2-5; tentatively, D is TRBD1 (6 bases). V was trimmed by 3 bases and J by 7 bases, leaving 18 bases between them. Germline loops: CDR1 SGHVS, CDR2 FQNEAQ. This CDR3 has 15 amino acids. CDR3 nucleotides: TGTGCCAGCAGCTTCGGGGCGTCGCGAGGGGGGACCCAGTACTTC. Its translation is CASSFGASRGGTQYF. Full variable domain (remainder filled in from reference TRBV7-8 and TRBJ2-5): GAGVSQSPRYKVAKRGQDVALRCDPISGHVSLFWYQQALGQGPEFLTYFQNEAQLDKSGLPSDRFFAERPEGSVSTLKIQRTQQEDSAVYLCASSFGASRGGTQYFGPGTRLLVL.

This chain joins TRBV30 and TRBJ2-6; 7 bases align to TRBD1. Looked up from germline, CDR1 is GTSNPN and CDR2 is SVGIG (reference sequence). The CDR3 is made up of 17 amino acids. J gave up 4 bases and V 3 bases, and 12 bases lay outside the gene matches. The CDR3 bases are TGTGCCTGGAGGGACCAGGGGGTAATCTCCGGGGCCAACGTCCTGACTTTC. It specifies CAWRDQGVISGANVLTF.

The chain links TRBV7-9 to TRBJ1-2, with TRBD1 identical over 11 bases. This CDR3 is built from 17 residues. After removal of 1 base from V and 7 bases from J, the junction contained 11 bases not matched to a gene. Germline V CDR1 and CDR2: SEHNR, FQNEAQ (reference sequence). The CDR3 sequence is CASSLGTGTGGSRGYTF. The CDR3 DNA sequence: TGTGCCAGCAGCTTAGGGACCGGGACAGGGGGATCTCGTGGCTACACCTTC.

This chain connects TRBV6-1 to TRBJ2-1; D uncertain. Trimming cost V 1 base and J 12 bases, with 13 bases left between them. The CDR3 consists of 13 residues. Germline CDR1 is MNHNS and CDR2 is SASEGT. The CDR3 DNA reads as TGTGCCAGCAGTGAAGTGTTCACCCAAGGGCAGTTCTTC. Translated, it gives CASSEVFTQGQFF.

This sequence joins TRBV19 and TRBJ1-1; the D gene is possibly TRBD1 (6 bases). Looked up from germline, CDR1 is LNHDA and CDR2 is SQIVND (reference sequence). V dropped 1 base and J dropped 1 base, with 10 bases sitting between them. The CDR3 is made up of 15 amino acids. CDR3 in amino acids: CASSIATGWNTEAFF. CDR3 DNA: TGTGCCAGTAGTATAGCTACAGGGTGGAACACTGAAGCTTTCTTT.

The chain couples TRBV10-1 to TRBJ2-3; D is possibly TRBD1 (5 bases). Between the trimmed V and J ends, which lost 5 bases and 2 bases, there was a span of 17 bases. Per germline, CDR1 WNHNN and CDR2 SYGVQD (reference sequence). The CDR3 runs to 16 residues. This chain's CDR3 is CASSRTPGLDTDTQYF. The CDR3, as DNA: TGCGCCAGCAGTCGGACCCCAGGGCTGGACACAGATACGCAGTATTTT.

The chain joins TRBV11-2 to TRBJ2-7; the D gene is possibly TRBD2 (6 bases). Germline V gene sequence: CDR1 SGHAT, CDR2 FQNNGV. Trimming removed 1 base at V and 5 bases at J, with 12 bases between. The CDR3 loop spans 14 amino acids. CDR3 coding DNA: TGTGCCAGCAGCTTAGGGGGAGGAAAGGACGAGCAGTACTTC. Its translation: CASSLGGGKDEQYF. Complete variable domain (other parts from reference TRBV11-2 and TRBJ2-7): EAGVAQSPRYKIIEKRQSVAFWCNPISGHATLYWYQQILGQGPKLLIQFQNNGVVDDSQLPKDRFSAERLKGVDSTLKIQPAKLEDSAVYLCASSLGGGKDEQYFGPGTRLTVT.

The chain is built from TRBV5-6 and TRBJ1-5, with D possibly matching TRBD1 (5 bases). With 4 bases removed from V and 6 bases from J, the gap between germline ends came to 26 bases. Germline CDR1 is SGHDT and CDR2 is YYEEEE. The CDR3 sequence is 18 residues long. The CDR3 loop is CASSLGWGGPANSQPQHF. Here the CDR3 DNA reads TGTGCCAGCAGCCTGGGGTGGGGCGGCCCGGCCAATAGTCAGCCCCAGCATTTT.

There are a few counts of this clone. The chain links TRBV7-6 to TRBJ1-3, with a tentative D call TRBD1 (5 bases). CDR1 is SGHVS and CDR2 is FNYEAQ in the germline V gene. The CDR3 spans 15 residues. Deletions cut 0 bases from V and 0 bases from J, with 6 bases between. Here the CDR3 DNA reads TGTGCCAGCAGCTTAGCGGGGGGCTCTGGAAACACCATATATTTT. Its protein is CASSLAGGSGNTIYF.

CDR3 loop: CSVELPPEVLNTGELFF. CDR3 bases: TGCAGCGTTGAACTGCCCCCGGAGGTTTTAAACACCGGGGAGCTGTTTTTT. The chain links TRBV29-1 to TRBJ2-2; tentatively, D is TRBD2 (5 bases). The length of the CDR3 is 17 residues. Trimming left V 2 bases short and J 2 bases short, with 18 bases between. CDR1 is SQVTM, CDR2 ANQGSEA, per germline.

The CDR3 region is CASSRRAGTSYEQYF. The CDR3 coding sequence is TGTGCCAGCAGCCGAAGAGCGGGGACCTCCTACGAGCAGTACTTC. This sequence joins TRBV5-5 and TRBJ2-7; TRBD2 aligns across 7 bases. From germline, CDR1 is SGHKS and CDR2 YYEKEE (reference sequence). The CDR3 extends over 15 amino acids. V gave up 4 bases and J gave up 0 bases; unmatched junction bases: 7.

This chain joins TRBV23-1 and TRBJ2-7; D is unclear. TRBV23-1 is classed as an ORF, of uncertain function. The CDR3 is made up of 13 amino acids. V was trimmed by 3 bases and J by 3 bases, leaving 9 bases between them. The CDR3 DNA follows: TGCGCCAGCAGTCATCCCCTATTCTACGAGCAGTACTTC. Translation gives CASSHPLFYEQYF.

This chain links TRBV7-9 with TRBJ2-7; 16 bases map to TRBD2. Germline V gives CDR1 SEHNR, CDR2 FQNEAQ (reference sequence). The V gene end was trimmed by 3 bases and the J gene end by 1 base; junction bases not matched to a gene: 9. The CDR3 length is 19 residues. The CDR3 region is CASSLDRGLAGGQSYEQYF. In DNA, the CDR3 is TGTGCCAGCAGCTTGGACCGGGGACTAGCGGGAGGGCAATCCTACGAGCAGTACTTC.

The V call is TRBV12-5, the J call TRBJ1-6, with no clear D. Trimming took 3 bases from V and 9 from J, leaving 21 bases between them. The CDR3 consists of 17 residues. CDR1 LGHNT and CDR2 FRNRAP come from the germline V gene. The CDR3 sequence: CASGFRLGRNMFSPLHF. In nucleotides, the CDR3 is TGTGCTAGTGGTTTCCGCCTGGGTCGAAATATGTTTTCACCCCTCCACTTT.

This chain joins TRBV5-4 and TRBJ2-5; D ambiguous. The CDR3 is 14 amino acids. Trimming left V 5 bases short and J 4 bases short, with 15 bases between. The V gene's germline CDR1 is SGHNT and CDR2 YYREEE (reference sequence). The DNA of the CDR3 is TGTGCCAGCAGGTTGATGGGGAATGGAGAGACCCAGTACTTC. As protein: CASRLMGNGETQYF.

The chain employs TRBV10-1 and TRBJ2-1; TRBD2 might be the D (6 bases). Germline values: CDR1 WNHNN, CDR2 SYGVQD (reference sequence). The CDR3 contains 16 residues. V dropped 4 bases and J dropped 0 bases, with 13 bases sitting between them. DNA for the CDR3: TGCGCCAGCAGTGTTCGGGGAGGAAGCTCCTACAATGAGCAGTTCTTC. Amino acids: CASSVRGGSSYNEQFF.

The J gene is TRBJ2-7, the V gene TRBV7-9, with TRBD2 matching over 9 bases. V was clipped by 4 bases and J by 3 bases; unmatched bases: 4. CDR1 and CDR2 from the germline V gene are SEHNR and FQNEAQ (reference sequence). This CDR3 region has 14 residues. The CDR3 DNA is TGTGCCAGCAGCTCGGCTAGCGGGGACTACGAGCAGTACTTC. Residues: CASSSASGDYEQYF.

By share of the sample, this clone is medium-sized. This chain connects TRBV5-4 to TRBJ2-3, with 11 bases lining up with TRBD1. This CDR3 has 15 residues. Germline V gene data show CDR1 as SGHNT and CDR2 as YYREEE (reference sequence). The ends lost 0 bases at V and 6 bases at J; junction bases unmatched: 3. The CDR3 coding sequence is TGTGCCAGCAGCTTGGAGGGACAGGGGGTCGATACGCAGTATTTT. Residues: CASSLEGQGVDTQYF. Filled out from reference TRBV5-4 and TRBJ2-3, the complete variable domain reads ETGVTQSPTHLIKTRGQQVTLRCSSQSGHNTVSWYQQALGQGPQFIFQYYREEENGRGNFPPRFSGLQFPNYSSELNVNALELDDSALYLCASSLEGQGVDTQYFGPGTRLTVL.

The chain uses TRBV29-1 and TRBJ2-5; the D is unclear. CDR1 and CDR2 from the germline V gene are SQVTM and ANQGSEA. V gave up 1 base and J gave up 4 bases, with 13 bases separating them. This CDR3 has 14 residues. CDR3 sequence (DNA): TGCAGCGTTGAAGGGTCTCTCCGGAGAGAGACCCAGTACTTC. This encodes CSVEGSLRRETQYF.

V and J are TRBV6-1 and TRBJ2-7; TRBD1 matches 7 bases. Germline values: CDR1 MNHNS, CDR2 SASEGT. CDR3 length equals 15 residues. The ends lost 0 bases at V and 7 bases at J; junction bases unmatched: 9. CDR3 region: CASSEATHRGGEQYF. CDR3 nucleotide sequence: TGTGCCAGCAGTGAAGCGACCCACAGGGGCGGGGAGCAGTACTTC.

The rearrangement joins TRBV5-6 to TRBJ2-2; D ambiguous. The CDR3 runs 15 residues. Trimming removed 1 base from V and 2 bases from J, with 9 bases in between. Germline V gene lookup returns CDR1 SGHDT and CDR2 YYEEEE. Here the CDR3 reads CASSLYRANTGELFF. CDR3 sequence (DNA): TGTGCCAGCAGCTTGTATAGGGCTAACACCGGGGAGCTGTTTTTT.

The rearrangement uses TRBV4-2 and TRBJ2-1; no reliable D call. V was trimmed by 1 base and J by 0 bases, leaving 13 bases between them. CDR1 is LGHNA, CDR2 YNFKEQ, per germline. CDR3 size: 17 residues. The CDR3 region is CASSQVYPASSYNEQFF. The CDR3 DNA reads TGTGCCAGCAGCCAAGTATATCCGGCGAGCTCCTACAATGAGCAGTTCTTC.

The chain combines TRBV29-1 with TRBJ1-1, with D maybe TRBD1 (6 bases). CDR1 is SQVTM and CDR2 is ANQGSEA in the germline V gene. CDR3 size: 14 residues. V was cut by 4 bases and J by 1 base, with 13 bases left in between. CDR3 nucleotide sequence: TGCAGCGTTGCCTTGACAGGCGCGAACACTGAAGCTTTCTTT. Translating it yields CSVALTGANTEAFF.

The J gene is TRBJ2-1, the V gene TRBV7-6, with TRBD1 matching over 7 bases. This CDR3 has 14 residues. Germline V gene lookup returns CDR1 SGHVS and CDR2 FNYEAQ. J gave up 7 bases and V 2 bases, and 5 bases lay outside the gene matches. In DNA form, the CDR3 reads TGTGCCAGCAGCTTACCGCTACAGGGGAATGAGCAGTTCTTC. This sequence encodes CASSLPLQGNEQFF.

V is TRBV19 and J is TRBJ2-1; 9 bases are shared with TRBD1. The CDR3 sequence is 17 residues long. With V trimmed by 5 bases and J by 2 bases, 10 bases remained unmatched. The germline CDR1 and CDR2 sequences are LNHDA and SQIVND (reference sequence). CDR3 in amino acids: CASSLRDRERPYNEQFF. CDR3 sequence (DNA): TGTGCCAGTAGTCTCCGGGACAGGGAACGTCCCTACAATGAGCAGTTCTTC.

The chain joins TRBV11-2 to TRBJ2-1, with a possible D match to TRBD1 (6 bases). Trimming took 6 bases from V and 0 from J, leaving 15 bases between them. From germline, CDR1 is SGHAT and CDR2 FQNNGV. The CDR3 spans 16 residues. The CDR3 bases are TGTGCCAGCAGACCACAGGGAACTAGCTCCTACAATGAGCAGTTCTTC. It translates to CASRPQGTSSYNEQFF.